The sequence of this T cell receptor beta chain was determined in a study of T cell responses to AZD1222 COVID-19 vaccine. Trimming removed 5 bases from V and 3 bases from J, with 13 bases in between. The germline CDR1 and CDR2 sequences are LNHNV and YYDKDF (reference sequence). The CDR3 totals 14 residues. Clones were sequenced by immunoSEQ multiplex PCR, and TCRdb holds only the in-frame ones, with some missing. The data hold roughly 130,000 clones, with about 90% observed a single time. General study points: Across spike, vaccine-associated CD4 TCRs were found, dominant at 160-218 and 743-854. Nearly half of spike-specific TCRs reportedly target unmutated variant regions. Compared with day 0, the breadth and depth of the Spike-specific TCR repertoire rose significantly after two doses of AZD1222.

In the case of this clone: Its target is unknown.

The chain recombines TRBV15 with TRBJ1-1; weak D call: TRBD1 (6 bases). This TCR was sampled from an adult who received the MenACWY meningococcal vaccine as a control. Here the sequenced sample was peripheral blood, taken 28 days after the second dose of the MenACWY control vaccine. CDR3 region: CATSFGGADTEAFF. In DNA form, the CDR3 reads TGTGCCACCAGCTTTGGGGGGGCGGACACTGAAGCTTTCTTT.